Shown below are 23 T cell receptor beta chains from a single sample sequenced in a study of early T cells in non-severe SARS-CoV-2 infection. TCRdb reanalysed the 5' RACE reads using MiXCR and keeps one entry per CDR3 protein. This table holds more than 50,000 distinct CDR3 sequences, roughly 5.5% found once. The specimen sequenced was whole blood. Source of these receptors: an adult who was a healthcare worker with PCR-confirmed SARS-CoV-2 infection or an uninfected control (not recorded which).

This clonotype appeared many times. The CDR3 DNA reads as TGTGCCAGCAGCTCGGCGGGTGTCTCCTACGAGCAGTACTTC. Residues: CASSSAGVSYEQYF. This chain links TRBV11-2 with TRBJ2-7; tentative D call: TRBD2 (5 bases). The V end lost 4 bases, the J end lost 0 bases, and 10 bases lay between the germline ends. CDR3 length: 14 amino acids. CDR1 is SGHAT, CDR2 FQNNGV, per germline.

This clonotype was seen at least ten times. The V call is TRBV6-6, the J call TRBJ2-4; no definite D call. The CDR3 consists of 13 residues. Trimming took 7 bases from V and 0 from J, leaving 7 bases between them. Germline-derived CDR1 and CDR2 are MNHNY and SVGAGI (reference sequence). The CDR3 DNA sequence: TGTGCCAGCAAACCCATAGCCAAAAACATTCAGTACTTC. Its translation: CASKPIAKNIQYF.

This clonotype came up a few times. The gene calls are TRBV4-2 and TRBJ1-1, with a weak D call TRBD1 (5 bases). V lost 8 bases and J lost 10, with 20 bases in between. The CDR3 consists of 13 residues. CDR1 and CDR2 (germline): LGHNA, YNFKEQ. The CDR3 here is CASGSIGAQLAFF. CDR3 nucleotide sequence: TGTGCCAGCGGTTCGATAGGGGCCCAGTTAGCTTTCTTT.

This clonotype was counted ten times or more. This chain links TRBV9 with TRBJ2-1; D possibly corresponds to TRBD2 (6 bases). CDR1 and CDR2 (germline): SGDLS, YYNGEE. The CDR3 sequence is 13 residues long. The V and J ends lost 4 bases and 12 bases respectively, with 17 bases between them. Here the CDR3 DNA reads TGTGCCAGCAGCCCGGAGGGGCTTAGGGGGCAGTTCTTC. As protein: CASSPEGLRGQFF.

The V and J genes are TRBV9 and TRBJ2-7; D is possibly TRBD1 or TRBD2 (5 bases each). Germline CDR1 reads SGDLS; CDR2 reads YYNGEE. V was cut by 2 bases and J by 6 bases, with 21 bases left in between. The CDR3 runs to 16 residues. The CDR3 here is CASSVTLLGVGSEQYF. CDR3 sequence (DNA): TGTGCCAGCAGCGTCACTTTGCTGGGGGTAGGCTCCGAGCAGTACTTC.

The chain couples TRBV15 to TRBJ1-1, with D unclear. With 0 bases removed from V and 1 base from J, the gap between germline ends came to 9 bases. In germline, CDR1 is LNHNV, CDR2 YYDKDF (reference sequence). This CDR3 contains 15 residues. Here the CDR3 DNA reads TGTGCCACCAGCAGAGAGCGGCTCCCGAACACTGAAGCTTTCTTT. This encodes CATSRERLPNTEAFF.

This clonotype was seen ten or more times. The chain's CDR3 is CASSPYPRGTDTQYF. CDR3 nucleotides: TGTGCCAGCAGTCCGTATCCGCGGGGCACAGATACGCAGTATTTT. The J gene is TRBJ2-3, the V gene TRBV7-2; D possibly corresponds to TRBD2 (5 bases). Trimming removed 6 bases from V and 1 base from J, with 14 bases in between. Germline V gene data show CDR1 as SGHTA and CDR2 as FQGNSA. The CDR3 length is 15 residues.

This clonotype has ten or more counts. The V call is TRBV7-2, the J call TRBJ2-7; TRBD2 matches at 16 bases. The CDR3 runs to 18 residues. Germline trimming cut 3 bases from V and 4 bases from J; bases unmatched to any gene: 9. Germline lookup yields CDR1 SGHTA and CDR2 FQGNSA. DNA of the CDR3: TGTGCCAGCAGCTTCCTGGGACTAGCGGGAGGGCTGAAATACGAGCAGTACTTC. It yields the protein CASSFLGLAGGLKYEQYF.

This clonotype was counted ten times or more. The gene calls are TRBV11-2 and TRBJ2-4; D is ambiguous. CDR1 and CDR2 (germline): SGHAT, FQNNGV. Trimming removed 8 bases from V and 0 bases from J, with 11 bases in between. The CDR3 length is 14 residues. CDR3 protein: CASHKGLAKNIQYF. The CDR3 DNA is TGTGCCAGCCACAAGGGCTTAGCCAAAAACATTCAGTACTTC.

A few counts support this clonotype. The CDR3 here is CASSIGSAGVYGYTF. The CDR3 region has the DNA TGTGCCAGTAGTATAGGTTCGGCAGGAGTCTATGGCTACACCTTC. The chain recombines TRBV19 with TRBJ1-2, with no clear D. This CDR3 spans 15 amino acids. The germline gives CDR1 LNHDA, CDR2 SQIVND (reference sequence). V was trimmed by 1 base and J by 4 bases, leaving 13 bases between them. The full variable domain, with the rest looked up from reference TRBV19 and TRBJ1-2, is DGGITQSPKYLFRKEGQNVTLSCEQNLNHDAMYWYRQDPGQGLRLIYYSQIVNDFQKGDIAEGYSVSREKKESFPLTVTSAQKNPTAFYLCASSIGSAGVYGYTFGSGTRLTVV.

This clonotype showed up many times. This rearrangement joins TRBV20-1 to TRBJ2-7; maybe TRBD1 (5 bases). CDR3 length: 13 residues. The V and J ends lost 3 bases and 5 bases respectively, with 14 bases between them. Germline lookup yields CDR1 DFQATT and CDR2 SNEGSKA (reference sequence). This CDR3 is CSARPGKTHEQYF. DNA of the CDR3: TGCAGTGCTAGGCCAGGGAAGACCCACGAGCAGTACTTC.

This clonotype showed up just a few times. The CDR3 protein is CSVDQGTTFRKTQYF. As DNA, the CDR3 is TGCAGCGTTGACCAGGGTACCACATTCCGGAAGACCCAGTACTTC. The V gene is TRBV29-1, the J gene TRBJ2-5; D is perhaps TRBD1 (5 bases). CDR1 is SQVTM, CDR2 ANQGSEA, per germline. V was cut by 3 bases and J by 6 bases, with 20 bases left in between. The CDR3 consists of 15 residues.

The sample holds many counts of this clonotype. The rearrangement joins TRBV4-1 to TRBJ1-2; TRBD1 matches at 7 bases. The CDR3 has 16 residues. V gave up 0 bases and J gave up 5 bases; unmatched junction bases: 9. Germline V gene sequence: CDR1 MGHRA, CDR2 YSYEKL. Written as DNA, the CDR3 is TGCGCCAGCAGCCAAGAATTAGGGACAGCGCCTTATGGCTACACCTTC. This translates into CASSQELGTAPYGYTF.

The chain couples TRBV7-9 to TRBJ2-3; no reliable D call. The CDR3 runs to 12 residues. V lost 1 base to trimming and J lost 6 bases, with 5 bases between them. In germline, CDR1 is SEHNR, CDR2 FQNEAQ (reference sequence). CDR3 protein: CASSLVMDTQYF. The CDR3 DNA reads TGTGCCAGCAGCTTAGTTATGGATACGCAGTATTTT.

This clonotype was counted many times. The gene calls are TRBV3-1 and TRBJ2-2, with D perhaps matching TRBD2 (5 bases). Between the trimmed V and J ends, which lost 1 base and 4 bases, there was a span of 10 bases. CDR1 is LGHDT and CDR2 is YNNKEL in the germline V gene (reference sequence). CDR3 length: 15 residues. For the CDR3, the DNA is TGTGCCAGCAGCCAAGGAGGGAGAGCCACCGGGGAGCTGTTTTTT. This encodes CASSQGGRATGELFF.

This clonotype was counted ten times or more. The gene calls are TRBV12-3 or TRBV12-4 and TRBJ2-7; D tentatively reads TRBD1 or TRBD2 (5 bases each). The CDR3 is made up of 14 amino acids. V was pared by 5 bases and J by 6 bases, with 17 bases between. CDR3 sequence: CASSGGGALTEQYF. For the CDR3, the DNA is TGTGCCAGCAGTGGAGGTGGGGCCCTGACCGAGCAGTACTTC.

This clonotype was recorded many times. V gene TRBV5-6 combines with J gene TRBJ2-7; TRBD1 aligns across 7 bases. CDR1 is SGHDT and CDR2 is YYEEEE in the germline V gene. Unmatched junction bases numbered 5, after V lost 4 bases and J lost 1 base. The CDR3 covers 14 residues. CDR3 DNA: TGTGCCAGCAGCCCCCCGGGACAGTCCTACGAGCAGTACTTC. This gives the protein CASSPPGQSYEQYF.

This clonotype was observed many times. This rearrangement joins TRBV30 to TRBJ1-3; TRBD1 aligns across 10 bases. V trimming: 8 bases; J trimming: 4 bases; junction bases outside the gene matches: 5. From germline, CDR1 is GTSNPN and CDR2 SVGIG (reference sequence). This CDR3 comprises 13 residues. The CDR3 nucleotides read TGTGCCATCGACAGGGGGCTCGGAAACACCATATATTTT. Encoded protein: CAIDRGLGNTIYF.

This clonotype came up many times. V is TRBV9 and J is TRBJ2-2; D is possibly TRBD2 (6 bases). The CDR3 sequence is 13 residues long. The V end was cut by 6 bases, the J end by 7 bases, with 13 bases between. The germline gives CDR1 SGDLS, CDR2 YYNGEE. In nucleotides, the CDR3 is TGTGCCAGCAACCGGAGGGGTGACGGGGAGCTGTTTTTT. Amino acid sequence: CASNRRGDGELFF. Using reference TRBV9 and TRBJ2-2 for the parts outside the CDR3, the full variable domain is DSGVTQTPKHLITATGQRVTLRCSPRSGDLSVYWYQQSLDQGLQFLIQYYNGEERAKGNILERFSAQQFPDLHSELNLSSLELGDSALYFCASNRRGDGELFFGEGSRLTVL.

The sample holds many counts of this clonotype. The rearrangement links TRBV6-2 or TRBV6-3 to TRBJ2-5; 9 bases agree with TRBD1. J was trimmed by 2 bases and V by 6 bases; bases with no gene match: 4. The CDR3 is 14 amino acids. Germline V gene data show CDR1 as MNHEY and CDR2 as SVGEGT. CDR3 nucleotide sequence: TGTGCCAGCAGACGGACAGGGGTACAAGAGACCCAGTACTTC. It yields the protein CASRRTGVQETQYF.

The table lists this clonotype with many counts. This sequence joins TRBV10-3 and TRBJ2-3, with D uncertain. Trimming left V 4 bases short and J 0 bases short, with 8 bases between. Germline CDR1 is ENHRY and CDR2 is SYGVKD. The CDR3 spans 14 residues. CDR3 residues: CAISGALSTDTQYF. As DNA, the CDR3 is TGTGCCATCAGTGGTGCCCTTAGCACAGATACGCAGTATTTT.

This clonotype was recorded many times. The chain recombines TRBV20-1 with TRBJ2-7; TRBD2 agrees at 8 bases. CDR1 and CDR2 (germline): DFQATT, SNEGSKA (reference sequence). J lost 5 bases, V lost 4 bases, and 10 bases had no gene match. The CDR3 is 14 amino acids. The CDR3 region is CSATTLAVLDEQYF. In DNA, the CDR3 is TGCAGTGCTACCACACTAGCGGTCCTGGACGAGCAGTACTTC.

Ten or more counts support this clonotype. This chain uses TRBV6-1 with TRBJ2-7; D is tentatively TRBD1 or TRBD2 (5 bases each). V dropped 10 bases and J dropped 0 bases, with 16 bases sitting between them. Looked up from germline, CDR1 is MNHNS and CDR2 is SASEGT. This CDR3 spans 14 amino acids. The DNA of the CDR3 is TGTGCCACCACCCGGGACGTACGCTCCTACGAGCAGTACTTC. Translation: CATTRDVRSYEQYF.